The next 3 T cell receptor beta chains were all read from a single sample in a study of shared clonotypes between healthy human individuals. This table comes from immunoSEQ multiplex PCR, and its TCRdb copy is limited to in-frame clones, with some not included. The table records around 300,000 clones, around nine tenths of them present only once. Sample: memory CD8+ T cells sorted from blood. Indicated subset: CD45RO+ cells pooled with CCR7-negative TemRA cells. These TCRs come from a man younger than 35 in good health.

The chain carries TRBV4-1 and TRBJ2-2, with 11 bases matching TRBD1. The trim removed 1 base at V and 6 bases at J, leaving 4 bases unmatched. Germline CDR1 reads MGHRA; CDR2 reads YSYEKL. This CDR3 spans 16 amino acids. The CDR3 protein is CASSQGTGGFSGELFF. The CDR3 nucleotides are TGCGCCAGCAGCCAAGGGACAGGGGGCTTTTCCGGGGAGCTGTTTTTT.

This chain uses TRBV6-1 with TRBJ2-7; D call uncertain. V lost 3 bases and J 2 bases, leaving 5 bases between the germline ends. This CDR3 region has 12 residues. Germline V CDR1 and CDR2: MNHNS, SASEGT. The CDR3 DNA is TGTGCCAGCAGTGACCTGACCTACGAGCAGTACTTC. Translated, it gives CASSDLTYEQYF.

This clone has only a few counts. The chain recombines TRBV19 with TRBJ1-5, with D maybe TRBD1 (5 bases). The germline V and J ends were trimmed by 3 bases and 6 bases, with 12 bases remaining between them. Germline-derived CDR1 and CDR2 are LNHDA and SQIVND (reference sequence). CDR3 length: 14 amino acids. This chain's CDR3 is CASSIKGDLQPQHF. The CDR3, as DNA: TGTGCCAGTAGTATCAAAGGGGACCTTCAGCCCCAGCATTTT.